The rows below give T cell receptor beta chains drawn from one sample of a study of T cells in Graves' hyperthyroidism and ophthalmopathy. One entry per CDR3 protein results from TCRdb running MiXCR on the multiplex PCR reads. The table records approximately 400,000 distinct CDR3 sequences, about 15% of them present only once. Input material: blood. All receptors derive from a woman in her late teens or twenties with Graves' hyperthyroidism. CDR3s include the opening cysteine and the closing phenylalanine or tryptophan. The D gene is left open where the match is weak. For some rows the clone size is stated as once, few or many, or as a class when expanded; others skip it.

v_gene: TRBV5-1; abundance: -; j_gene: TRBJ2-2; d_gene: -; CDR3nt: TGCGCCAGCAGGAGGACGCAGGCCACCGGGGAGCTGTTTTTT; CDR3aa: CASRRTQATGELFF
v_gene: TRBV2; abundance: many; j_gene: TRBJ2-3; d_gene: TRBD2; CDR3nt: TGTGCCAGCACCGAAGGGCGGGGGGGCGCCGCAGATACGCAGTATTTT; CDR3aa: CASTEGRGGAADTQYF
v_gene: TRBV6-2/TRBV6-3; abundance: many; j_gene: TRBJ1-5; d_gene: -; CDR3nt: TGTGCCAGCACAGGGGACATTAGCAATCAGCCCCAGCATTTT; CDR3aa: CASTGDISNQPQHF
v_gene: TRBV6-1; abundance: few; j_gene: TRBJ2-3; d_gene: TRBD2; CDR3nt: TGTGCCAGCAGCCCCGTCACTAGCGGTTATGAGGATACGCAGTATTTT; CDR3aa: CASSPVTSGYEDTQYF
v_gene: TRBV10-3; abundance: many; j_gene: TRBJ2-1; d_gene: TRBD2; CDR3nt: TGTGCCATCAGGCCCGGCGCGGGAGGGCAGGATGAGCAGTTCTTC; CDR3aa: CAIRPGAGGQDEQFF
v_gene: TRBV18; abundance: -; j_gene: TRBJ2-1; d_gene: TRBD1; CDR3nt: TGTGCCAGCTCCCCCCCCGGGAGGACAGGGGTACCCAATGAGCAGTTCTTC; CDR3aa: CASSPPGRTGVPNEQFF
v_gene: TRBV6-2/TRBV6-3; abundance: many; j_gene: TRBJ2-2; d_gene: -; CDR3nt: TGTGCCAGCAGTAAGAGGGGGAACGGGGAGCTGTTTTTT; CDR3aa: CASSKRGNGELFF
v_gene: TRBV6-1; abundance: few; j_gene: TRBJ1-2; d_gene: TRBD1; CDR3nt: TGTGCCAGCGGTGAAATCCCGACAGGGCGCTATGGCTACACCTTC; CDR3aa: CASGEIPTGRYGYTF
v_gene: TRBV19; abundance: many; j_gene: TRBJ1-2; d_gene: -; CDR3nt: TGTGCCAGTAGTACCCGAAACAGGGCGGTAGACTATGGCTACACCTTC; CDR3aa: CASSTRNRAVDYGYTF
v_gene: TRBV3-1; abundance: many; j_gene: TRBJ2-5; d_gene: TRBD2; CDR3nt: TGTGCCAGCAGGTCAGCGGGGGAGACCCAGTACTTC; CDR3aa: CASRSAGETQYF
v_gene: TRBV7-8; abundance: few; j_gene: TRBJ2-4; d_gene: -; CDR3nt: TGTGCCAGCAGCTTAGCCCGAGTCGTGATAGTTGGTTCAGCCAAAAACATTCAGTACTTC; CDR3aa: CASSLARVVIVGSAKNIQYF
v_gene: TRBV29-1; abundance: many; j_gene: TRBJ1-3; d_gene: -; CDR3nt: TGCAGCGTTGCCCGCCCGAGCTCTGGAAACACCATATATTTT; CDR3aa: CSVARPSSGNTIYF
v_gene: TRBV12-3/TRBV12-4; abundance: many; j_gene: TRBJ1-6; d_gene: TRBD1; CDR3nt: TGTGCCAGCAGTTCCCGGGACAGGGTGAATTCACCCCTCCACTTT; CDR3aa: CASSSRDRVNSPLHF
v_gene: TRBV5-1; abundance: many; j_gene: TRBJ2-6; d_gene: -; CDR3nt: TGCGCCAGCAGCCCGGACCAATCTGGGGCCAACGTCCTGACTTTC; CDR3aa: CASSPDQSGANVLTF
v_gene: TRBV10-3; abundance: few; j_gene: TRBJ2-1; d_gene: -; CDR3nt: TGTGCCATCAGTGAGTCCGGGGGAAGCTCCTACAATGAGCAGTTCTTC; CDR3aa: CAISESGGSSYNEQFF
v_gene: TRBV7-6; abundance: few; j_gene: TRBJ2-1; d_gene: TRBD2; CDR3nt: TGTGCCAGCGCTGTCCAGAGTGGCGGGGGGGCGGGGAAGCAGTTCTTC; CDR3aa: CASAVQSGGGAGKQFF
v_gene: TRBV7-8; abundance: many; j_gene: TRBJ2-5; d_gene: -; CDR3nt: TGTGCCAGCAGCGTCCTCCCTCGCGGACCCGAATACCCCCAAGAGACCCAGTACTTC; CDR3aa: CASSVLPRGPEYPQETQYF
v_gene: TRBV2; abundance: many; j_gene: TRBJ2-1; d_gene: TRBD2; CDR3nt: TGTGCCAGCAGTGGGGAACTAGCGGCTCCCAATGAGCAGTTCTTC; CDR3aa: CASSGELAAPNEQFF
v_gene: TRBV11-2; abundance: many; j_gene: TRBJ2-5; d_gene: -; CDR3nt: TGTGCCAGCAGCGCTCGGAGCCGAGAGGCCCAGTACTTC; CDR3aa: CASSARSREAQYF
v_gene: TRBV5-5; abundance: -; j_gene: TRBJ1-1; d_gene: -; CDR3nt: TGTGCCAGCAGAAGCCCCTTGAAAGAAACTTTCTTT; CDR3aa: CASRSPLKETFF
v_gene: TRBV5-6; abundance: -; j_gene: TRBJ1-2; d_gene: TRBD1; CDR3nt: TGTGCCAGCAGTCAGACAGGGCAGGGGCCTTATGGCTACACCTTC; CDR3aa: CASSQTGQGPYGYTF
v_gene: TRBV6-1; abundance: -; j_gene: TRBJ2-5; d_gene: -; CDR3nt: TGTGCCAGCAGTGAGAGGGCGGAGACCCAGTACTTC; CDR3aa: CASSERAETQYF
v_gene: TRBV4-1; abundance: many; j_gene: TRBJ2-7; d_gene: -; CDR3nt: TGCGCCAGCAGCCAAGGGGAGACCTACGAGCAGTACTTC; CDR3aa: CASSQGETYEQYF
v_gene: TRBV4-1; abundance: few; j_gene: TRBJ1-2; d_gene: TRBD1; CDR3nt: TGCGCCAGCAGCCCCCCTTCCGGGACAGGGATCGGCTACACCTTC; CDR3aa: CASSPPSGTGIGYTF
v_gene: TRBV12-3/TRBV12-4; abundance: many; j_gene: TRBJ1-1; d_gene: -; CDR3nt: TGTGCCAGCAGTTTAGTGGGAACAAACACTGAAGCTTTCTTT; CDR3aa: CASSLVGTNTEAFF
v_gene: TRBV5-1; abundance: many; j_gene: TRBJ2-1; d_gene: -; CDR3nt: TGCGCCAGCAGCTTGGAGGACACATTATCCTACAATGAGCAGTTCTTC; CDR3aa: CASSLEDTLSYNEQFF
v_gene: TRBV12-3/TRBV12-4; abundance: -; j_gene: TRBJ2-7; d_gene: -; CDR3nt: TGTGCCAGCAGTCTGGCCCAGGGGTTATACAATGAGCAGTACTTC; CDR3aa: CASSLAQGLYNEQYF
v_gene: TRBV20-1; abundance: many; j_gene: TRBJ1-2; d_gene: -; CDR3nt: TGCAGTGCTGGGGGAGGGAACTATGGCTACACCTTC; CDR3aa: CSAGGGNYGYTF
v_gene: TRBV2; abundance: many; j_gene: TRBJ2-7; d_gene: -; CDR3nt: TGTGCCAGCGGTGAGATTTGGAGAGAGCAGTACTTC; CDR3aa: CASGEIWREQYF
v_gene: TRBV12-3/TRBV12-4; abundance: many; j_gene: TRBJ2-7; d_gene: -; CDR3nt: TGTGCCAGCAGTACCGACGGACCCTACGAGCAGTACTTC; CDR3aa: CASSTDGPYEQYF
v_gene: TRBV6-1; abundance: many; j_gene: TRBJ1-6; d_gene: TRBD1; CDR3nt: TGTGCCAGCACCGCCAAGACAGGGAGCTCCTATAATTCACCCCTCCACTTT; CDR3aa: CASTAKTGSSYNSPLHF
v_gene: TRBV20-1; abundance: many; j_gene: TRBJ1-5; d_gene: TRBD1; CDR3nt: TGCAGTGCTCCCAGAACAGGGGGTAGGGATCAGCCCCAGCATTTT; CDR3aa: CSAPRTGGRDQPQHF
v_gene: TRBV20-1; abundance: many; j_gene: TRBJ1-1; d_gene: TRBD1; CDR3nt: TGCAGTGGCTCCGGGACAGGGGAAACTGAAGCTTTCTTT; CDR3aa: CSGSGTGETEAFF
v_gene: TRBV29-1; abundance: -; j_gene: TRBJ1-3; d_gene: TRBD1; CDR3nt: TGCAGCGTTGAAAAGGCGACAGGGGGAGGAAACACCATATATTTT; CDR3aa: CSVEKATGGGNTIYF
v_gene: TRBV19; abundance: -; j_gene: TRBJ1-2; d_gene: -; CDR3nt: TGTGCCAGTAGTATAGCTCAGGACCGTGCCTTC; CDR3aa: CASSIAQDRAF
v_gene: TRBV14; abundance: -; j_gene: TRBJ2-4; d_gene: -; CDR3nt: TGTGCCAGCAGCCGACTACTTCAGGCCAAAAACATTCAGTACTTC; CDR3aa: CASSRLLQAKNIQYF
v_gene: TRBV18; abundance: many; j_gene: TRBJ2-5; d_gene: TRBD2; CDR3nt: TGTGCCAGCTCACCATTATCGAGGCGGACTAGCGAAGAGACCCAGTACTTC; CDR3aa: CASSPLSRRTSEETQYF
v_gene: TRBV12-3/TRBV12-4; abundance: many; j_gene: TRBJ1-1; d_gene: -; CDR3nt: TGTGCCAGCAGTCTCCGCGGGGGTGGGTACACTGAAGCTTTCTTT; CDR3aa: CASSLRGGGYTEAFF
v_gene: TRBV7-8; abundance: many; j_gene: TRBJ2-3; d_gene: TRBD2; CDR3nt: TGTGCCAGCAGCTTATATCGGGCGCGGGGGTCGGCAGATACGCAGTATTTT; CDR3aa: CASSLYRARGSADTQYF
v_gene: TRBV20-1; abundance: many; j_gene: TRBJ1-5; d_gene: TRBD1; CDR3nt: TGCAGTGCTAGAGAAAGGGGACAGAACAGCAATCAGCCCCAGCATTTT; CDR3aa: CSARERGQNSNQPQHF
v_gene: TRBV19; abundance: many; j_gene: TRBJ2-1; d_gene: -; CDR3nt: TGTGCCAGTAGATCCGGCAGGGGAGGCAATGAGCAGTTCTTC; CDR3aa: CASRSGRGGNEQFF
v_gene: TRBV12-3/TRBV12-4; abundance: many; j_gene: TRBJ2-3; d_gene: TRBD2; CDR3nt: TGTGCCAGCAGCTTAGGCGGGGGGGCAGATACGCAGTATTTT; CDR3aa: CASSLGGGADTQYF
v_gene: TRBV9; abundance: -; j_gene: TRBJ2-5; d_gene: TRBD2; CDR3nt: TGTGCCAGCAGCCCAGGGGGTCTAGCGGGGATGGAGACCCAGTACTTC; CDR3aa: CASSPGGLAGMETQYF
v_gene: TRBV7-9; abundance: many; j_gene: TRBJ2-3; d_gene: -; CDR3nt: TGTGCCAGCAGCGTACTCGGCGCCTACCGAGCAGATACGCAGTATTTT; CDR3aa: CASSVLGAYRADTQYF
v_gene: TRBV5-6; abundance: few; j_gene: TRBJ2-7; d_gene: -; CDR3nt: TGTGCCAGCAGCTCGCCCACGTCAGTGTCCTACGAGCAGTACTTC; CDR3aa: CASSSPTSVSYEQYF
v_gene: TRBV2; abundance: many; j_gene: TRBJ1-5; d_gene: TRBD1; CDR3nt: TGTGCCAGCAGTGTGGGGACAGGGGGCGGTAATCAGCCCCAGCATTTT; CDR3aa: CASSVGTGGGNQPQHF
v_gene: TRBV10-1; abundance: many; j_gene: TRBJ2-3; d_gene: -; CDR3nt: TGCGCCAGCTCTGGGGAGGATACGCAGTATTTT; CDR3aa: CASSGEDTQYF
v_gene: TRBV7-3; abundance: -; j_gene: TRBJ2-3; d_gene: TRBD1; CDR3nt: TGTGCCAGCAGCTTACATGCAGGGGGCGCGTCAGATACGCAGTATTTT; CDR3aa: CASSLHAGGASDTQYF
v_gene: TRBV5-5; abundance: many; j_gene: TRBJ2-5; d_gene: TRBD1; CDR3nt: TGTGCCAGCAGCCTGCTGGGACAGGGAGGGAGGGAGACCCAGTACTTC; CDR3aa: CASSLLGQGGRETQYF
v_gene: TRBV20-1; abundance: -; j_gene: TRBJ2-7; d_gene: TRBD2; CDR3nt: TGCAGTGCTAGAGGATGGGAGCAGCGGGAGGGCACCTACGAGCAGTACTTC; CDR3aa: CSARGWEQREGTYEQYF
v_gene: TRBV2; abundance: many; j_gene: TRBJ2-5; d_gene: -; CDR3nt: TGTGCCAGCAGTGACCTGCAAGAGACCCAGTACTTC; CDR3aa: CASSDLQETQYF
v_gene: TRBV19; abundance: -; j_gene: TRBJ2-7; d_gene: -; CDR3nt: TGTGCCAGTAGTATTACAGCTGGGTACGAGCAGTACTTC; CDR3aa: CASSITAGYEQYF